This T cell receptor (beta chain) was identified in a study of OX40 agonist ivuxolimab in advanced cancers. The CDR3 totals 13 residues. Trimming cost V 8 bases and J 6 bases, with 14 bases left between them. Looked up from germline, CDR1 is MDHEN and CDR2 is SYDVKM. Sequencing used immunoSEQ multiplex PCR; TCRdb keeps in-frame clones, though not all of them. This sample has under 70,000 clones; 85% occur once, and the top ten carry approximately 3.7%. This sequence joins TRBV28 and TRBJ1-5, with a tentative D call TRBD1 (6 bases). The receptor comes from an adult with an advanced solid tumor such as melanoma, head and neck, liver or kidney cancer. The sample here was CD4+ or CD8+ T cells sorted from blood, taken in a trial of the OX40 agonist ivuxolimab. The CDR3 DNA sequence: TGTGCCAGCTTGGGGGCTCTAGGTCAGCCCCAGCATTTT. This gives the protein CASLGALGQPQHF.